The T cell receptor beta chain under discussion was sequenced for a study of cytomegalovirus exposure and HLA in healthy donors. The study, taken as a whole, reports: Rarity held for most TCR sequences, but there were some public TCRs that occurred in many donors. Confirmation was obtained in vitro that three CMV-associated chains are specific for CMV antigens. Reports credit the classifier with highly specific, highly sensitive diagnosis of cytomegalovirus status. Subsequent analysis of the approximately 120 validation repertoires found a tendency for first-cohort TCR clusters to co-occur.

About this clone itself: Its matching antigen is unknown.

Trimming shortened V by 3 bases and J by 3 bases, and 10 bases separated the two germline ends. This CDR3 contains 14 residues. The V gene's germline CDR1 is SGHDT and CDR2 YYEEEE. Measured with immunoSEQ multiplex PCR; TCRdb has only the in-frame clones, and not every one. The sample has about 190,000 clones; about 86% are singletons. The source is a woman in her late teens or twenties in good health and CMV-seropositive. The V and J genes are TRBV5-6 and TRBJ1-3, with D perhaps matching TRBD1 (5 bases). The sequenced sample was PBMCs. The CDR3 DNA reads as TGTGCCAGCAGCTCGCAGGGTTATGGAAACACCATATATTTT. It encodes CASSSQGYGNTIYF. The full variable domain, its missing parts supplied by reference TRBV5-6 and TRBJ1-3, is DAGVTQSPTHLIKTRGQQVTLRCSPKSGHDTVSWYQQALGQGPQFIFQYYEEEERQRGNFPDRFSGHQFPNYSSELNVNALLLGDSALYLCASSSQGYGNTIYFGEGSWLTVV.